This T cell receptor (beta chain) was sequenced during a study of T-cell memory formation after mild COVID-19. TCRdb re-called the 5' RACE reads through MiXCR, storing one row per CDR3 protein. Found here are about 190,000 distinct CDR3 sequences, around 18% of them singletons; the top ten hold roughly 2.3%. The sequenced sample consisted of PBMCs or a T cell subset sorted from them (not recorded which). The TCR comes from an adult woman who had mild COVID-19 (a few samples of this study predate the infection). Cell type and time point are not known.

The CDR3 protein is CASSPRLAGRFVEQYF. Here the CDR3 DNA reads TGTGCCAGCTCACCGAGACTAGCGGGAAGGTTTGTGGAGCAGTACTTC. The V gene is TRBV18, the J gene TRBJ2-7; 11 bases are shared with TRBD2. Germline loops: CDR1 KGHSH, CDR2 LQKENI. V lost 3 bases to trimming and J lost 7 bases; unmatched junction nucleotides: 11. The CDR3 has 16 amino acids.